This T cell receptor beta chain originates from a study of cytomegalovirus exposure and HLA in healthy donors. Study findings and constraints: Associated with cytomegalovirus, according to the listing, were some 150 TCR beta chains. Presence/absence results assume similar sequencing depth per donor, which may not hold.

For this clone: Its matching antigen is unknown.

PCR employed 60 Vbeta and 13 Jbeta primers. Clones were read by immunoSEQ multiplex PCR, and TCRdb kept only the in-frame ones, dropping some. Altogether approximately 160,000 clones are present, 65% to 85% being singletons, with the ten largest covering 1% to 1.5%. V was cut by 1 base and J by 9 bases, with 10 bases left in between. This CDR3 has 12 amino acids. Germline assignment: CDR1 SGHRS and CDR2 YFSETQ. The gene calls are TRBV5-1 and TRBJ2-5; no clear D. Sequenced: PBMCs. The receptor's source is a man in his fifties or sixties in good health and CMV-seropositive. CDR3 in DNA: TGCGCCAGCAGCTTGACGCAGTCCCCCCAGTACTTC. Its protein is CASSLTQSPQYF. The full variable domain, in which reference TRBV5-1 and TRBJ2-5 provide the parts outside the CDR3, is KAGVTQTPRYLIKTRGQQVTLSCSPISGHRSVSWYQQTPGQGLQFLFEYFSETQRNKGNFPGRFSGRQFSNSRSEMNVSTLELGDSALYLCASSLTQSPQYFGPGTRLLVL.